A few counts support the clone carrying this T cell receptor (beta chain). The antigen remains undetermined. Patients having uncontrolled infection, another autoimmune disease, pregnancy or lactation were not included. PBMCs were collected from an approximately 10 ml volume of fresh peripheral blood. The data originate from a study of T cells in Graves' hyperthyroidism and ophthalmopathy. Amplified TCR beta CDR3 regions came from RNA transcripts. The HTBI set primed first-round TCR CDR3 RT-PCR. TCRdb recomputed calls from the multiplex PCR reads with MiXCR, one row per CDR3 protein. Of approximately 410,000 distinct CDR3 sequences in the sample, around 15% were seen once. Study findings and constraints: Most thyroid clonotypes expanded above 0.001 appeared in blood too. A model using 13 V-J features told ophthalmopathy apart from stable hyperthyroidism.

The CDR3 is 13 amino acids. Trimming took 0 bases from V and 3 from J, leaving 9 bases between them. Germline V lookup: CDR1 GTSNPN, CDR2 SVGIG (reference sequence). Sample: blood. The chain has TRBV30 and TRBJ2-7; D not resolved. The origin of this receptor is a woman younger than 30 with Graves' hyperthyroidism. The CDR3 DNA reads as TGTGCCTGGAGTGTTGCAAGGGACTACGAGCAGTACTTC. Translated: CAWSVARDYEQYF.